These 8 T cell receptor beta chains share one sample of origin, sequenced in a study of T cell responses to AZD1222 COVID-19 vaccine. Only in-frame clones appear in the TCRdb table, and some are missing; sequencing was by immunoSEQ multiplex PCR. This sample yields more than 85,000 clones, of which roughly 82% are seen a single time; 5% belongs to the top ten. Source: peripheral blood, taken on day 0 of AZD1222 vaccination. The receptors were gathered from an adult in good health.

This clone was picked up one time. The rearrangement uses TRBV14 and TRBJ2-3; 10 bases line up with TRBD1. J lost 4 bases, V lost 4 bases, and 5 bases had no gene match. CDR3 length: 15 amino acids. Germline CDR1 SGHDN, CDR2 FVKESK. In DNA form, the CDR3 reads TGTGCCAGCAGCCGGACAGGGGGTTTTTCAGATACGCAGTATTTT. It encodes CASSRTGGFSDTQYF.

V and J are TRBV6-5 and TRBJ2-7; D is ambiguous. The length of the CDR3 is 14 residues. V lost 2 bases, J lost 2 bases, and 10 bases lay in between. Germline V gene sequence: CDR1 MNHEY, CDR2 SVGAGI. The CDR3 region is CASSYDQETYEQYF. CDR3 nucleotides: TGTGCCAGCAGTTACGACCAGGAGACCTACGAGCAGTACTTC.

This clone has just one count. V and J are TRBV6-2 or TRBV6-3 and TRBJ1-1; D remains ambiguous. Germline V gives CDR1 MNHEY, CDR2 SVGEGT. V dropped 3 bases and J dropped 3 bases, with 14 bases sitting between them. The CDR3 has 15 amino acids. The chain's CDR3 is CASSYPLLRDTEAFF. CDR3 bases: TGTGCCAGCAGTTATCCCTTGTTAAGGGACACTGAAGCTTTCTTT.

The count of this clone is one. The chain joins TRBV18 to TRBJ1-2; D unresolved. Germline-derived CDR1 and CDR2 are KGHSH and LQKENI. Between the trimmed V and J ends, which lost 3 bases and 0 bases, there was a span of 11 bases. The length of the CDR3 is 15 residues. This CDR3 is CASSPWELANYGYTF. The CDR3 coding sequence is TGTGCCAGCTCACCGTGGGAGTTAGCTAACTATGGCTACACCTTC.

This clone occurred once. The chain is built from TRBV19 and TRBJ1-2; a possible D gene is TRBD1 (6 bases). Trimming took 1 base from V and 4 from J, leaving 10 bases between them. CDR3 length equals 14 residues. Germline CDR1 reads LNHDA; CDR2 reads SQIVND (reference sequence). In DNA, the CDR3 is TGTGCCAGTAGTATAGGTCAGGGGTCCTATGGCTACACCTTC. This sequence encodes CASSIGQGSYGYTF.

The V call is TRBV29-1, the J call TRBJ1-6, with 8 bases that match TRBD1. Trimming cost V 5 bases and J 7 bases; bases outside gene matches: 10. Germline CDR1 reads SQVTM; CDR2 reads ANQGSEA. The CDR3 loop spans 15 amino acids. Here the CDR3 reads CSVLQGVLRNSPLHF. The DNA of the CDR3 is TGCAGCGTTTTACAGGGGGTGCTGAGGAATTCACCCCTCCACTTT.

The genes are TRBV5-1 and TRBJ1-2; D unresolved. Trimming left V 0 bases short and J 4 bases short, with 7 bases between. CDR3 length equals 13 residues. The V gene's germline CDR1 is SGHRS and CDR2 YFSETQ. CDR3 DNA: TGCGCCAGCAGCTTGGAAGGGTTCTATGGCTACACCTTC. Amino acids: CASSLEGFYGYTF.

The chain joins TRBV29-1 to TRBJ1-1; D might be TRBD1 (6 bases). CDR3 length: 14 amino acids. With 4 bases removed from V and 0 bases from J, the gap between germline ends came to 12 bases. Germline lookup yields CDR1 SQVTM and CDR2 ANQGSEA. The CDR3 sequence: CSVGGRGMNTEAFF. The CDR3 DNA is TGCAGCGTTGGGGGCAGGGGAATGAACACTGAAGCTTTCTTT.